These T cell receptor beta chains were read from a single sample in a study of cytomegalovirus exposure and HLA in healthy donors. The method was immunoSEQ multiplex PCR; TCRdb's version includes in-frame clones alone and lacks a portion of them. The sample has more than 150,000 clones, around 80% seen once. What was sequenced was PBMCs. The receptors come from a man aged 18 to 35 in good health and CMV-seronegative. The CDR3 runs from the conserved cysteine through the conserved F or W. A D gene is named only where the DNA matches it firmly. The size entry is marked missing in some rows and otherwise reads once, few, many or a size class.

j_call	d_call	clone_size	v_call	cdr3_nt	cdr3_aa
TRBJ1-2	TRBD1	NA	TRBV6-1	TGTGCCAGCAGGAGGACAGGGGTGGCCTATGGCTACACCTTC	CASRRTGVAYGYTF
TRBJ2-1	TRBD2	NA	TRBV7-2	TGTGCCAGCAGCCTCGCGCCGGGACTAGCATCCCATGAGCAGTTCTTC	CASSLAPGLASHEQFF
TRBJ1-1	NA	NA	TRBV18	TGTGCCAGCTCACCAGATCGGACTGAAGCTTTCTTT	CASSPDRTEAFF
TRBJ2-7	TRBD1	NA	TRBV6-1	TGTGCCAGCGGACAGGCAAATATAGGCGAGCAGTACTTC	CASGQANIGEQYF
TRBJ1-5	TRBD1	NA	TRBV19	TGTGCCAGTAGTGCTCGACAGGGAAGAAGGCCCCAGCATTTT	CASSARQGRRPQHF
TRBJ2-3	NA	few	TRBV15	TGTGCCACCAGCAGAGGCGTTGGGCGGGGCACAGATACGCAGTATTTT	CATSRGVGRGTDTQYF
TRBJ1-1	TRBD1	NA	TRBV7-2	TGTGCCAGCAGCATTAGACAGGGGATGAACACTGAAGCTTTCTTT	CASSIRQGMNTEAFF
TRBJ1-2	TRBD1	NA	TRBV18	TGTGCCAGCTCAGCGGGACAGGGGCTAGTAGGCTACACCTTC	CASSAGQGLVGYTF
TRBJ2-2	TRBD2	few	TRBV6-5	TGTGCCAGCAGTTACTCGACTAGCGGGAGCACCGGGGAGCTGTTTTTT	CASSYSTSGSTGELFF
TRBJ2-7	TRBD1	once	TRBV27	TGTGCCACCATCACCGGGACAGGGCCTTACGAGCAGTACTTC	CATITGTGPYEQYF
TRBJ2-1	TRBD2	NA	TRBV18	TGTGCCAGCTCACCCGGGACTAACCTAGGCAATGAGCAGTTCTTC	CASSPGTNLGNEQFF
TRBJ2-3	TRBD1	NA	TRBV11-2	TGTGCCAGCAGCTCCCTAGACAGGGTAGATACGCAGTATTTT	CASSSLDRVDTQYF
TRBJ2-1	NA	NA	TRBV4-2	TGTGCCAGCAGCCAAGATCTTGAGAGAGCGGGTGAGCAGTTCTTC	CASSQDLERAGEQFF
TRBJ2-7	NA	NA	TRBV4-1	TGCGCCAGCAGCCCCCGCGCCGAGGGGGGGTACGAGCAGTACTTC	CASSPRAEGGYEQYF
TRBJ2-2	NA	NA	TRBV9	TGTGCCAGCAGCGTAGTATCCGGGGAGCTGTTTTTT	CASSVVSGELFF
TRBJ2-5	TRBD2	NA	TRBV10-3	TGTGCCATCAGCCATAGCGGGGGGAAGGAGACCCAGTACTTC	CAISHSGGKETQYF
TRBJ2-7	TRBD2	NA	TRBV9	TGTGCCAGCAGCGTAGGACTAGCGGGGACCTACGAGCAGTACTTC	CASSVGLAGTYEQYF